The clone carrying this T cell receptor beta chain has just one count. This entry belongs to a study of blood T cell repertoires in COVID-19. At the level of the study: Researchers got acute and convalescent COVID-19 samples from the United States, Italy and Spain.

TCRdb keeps only in-frame clones here, not all; method: immunoSEQ multiplex PCR. The repertoire holds about 230,000 clones, with about nine tenths as singletons. The germline CDR1 and CDR2 sequences are SGHVS and FQNEAQ. This CDR3 comprises 16 residues. V dropped 6 bases and J dropped 2; count of bases not matched to a gene: 9. Each recovered donor of Cohort 3 presented with two negative PCRs, clearance, or symptom resolution. The sequence came from a man between 18 and 35 years old who had recovered from COVID-19. This sequence joins TRBV7-8 and TRBJ2-2; 7 positions agree with TRBD2. Sequencing was carried out using PBMCs or T cells enriched from blood (not recorded which). The CDR3 protein is CASSFPPSGNTGELFF. The CDR3 nucleotides read TGTGCCAGCAGTTTCCCCCCTAGCGGAAACACCGGGGAGCTGTTTTTT.